The 20 T cell receptor beta chains in this list originate from one sample, sequenced in a study of T-cell memory formation after mild COVID-19. TCRdb processed the 5' RACE reads anew with MiXCR; each CDR3 protein has one entry. The sample lists 200,000 or so distinct CDR3 sequences, approximately 16% occurring once. Material: PBMCs or a T cell subset sorted from them (not recorded which). The receptors were sampled from an adult woman who had mild COVID-19 (a few samples of this study predate the infection). Cell type and time point are not known.

The J gene is TRBJ2-1, the V gene TRBV24-1; perhaps TRBD1 as D (6 bases). The CDR3 consists of 14 residues. V shed 12 bases and J shed 6 bases, with 20 bases lying between them. Germline loops: CDR1 KGHDR, CDR2 SFDVKD. The CDR3 DNA sequence: TGTGCCCCAGGGGTATGGCAGGCGTGCAATGAGCAGTTCTTC. This encodes CAPGVWQACNEQFF.

V gene TRBV20-1 combines with J gene TRBJ2-7; 7 bases are a match to TRBD1. The CDR3 covers 14 residues. With V trimmed by 6 bases and J by 0 bases, 8 bases remained unmatched. Per germline, CDR1 DFQATT and CDR2 SNEGSKA (reference sequence). CDR3: CSAQGQAFSYEQYF. The CDR3, as DNA: TGCAGTGCGCAAGGACAGGCCTTCTCCTACGAGCAGTACTTC.

The CDR3 nucleotides are TGTGCCAGCAGCCCCAACAGCGGGAGGGCCTACAATGAGCAGTTCTTC. Translation: CASSPNSGRAYNEQFF. The rearrangement joins TRBV11-2 to TRBJ2-1, with TRBD2 matching 10 bases. The CDR3 sequence is 16 residues long. The V gene's germline CDR1 is SGHAT and CDR2 FQNNGV. The V gene end was trimmed by 5 bases and the J gene end by 2 bases; junction bases not matched to a gene: 6.

This clonotype has a handful of counts. The V and J genes are TRBV12-3 or TRBV12-4 and TRBJ2-2, with D perhaps TRBD2 (5 bases). Trimming left V 2 bases short and J 5 bases short, with 9 bases between. The CDR3 extends over 14 amino acids. CDR3 DNA sequence: TGTGCCAGCAGTTTATCAAGAGGGACCGGGGAGCTGTTTTTT. This sequence encodes CASSLSRGTGELFF.

The chain carries TRBV3-1 and TRBJ1-1, with D uncertain. The CDR3 is made up of 14 amino acids. The V end lost 4 bases, the J end lost 1 base, and 10 bases lay between the germline ends. From germline, CDR1 is LGHDT and CDR2 YNNKEL (reference sequence). Written as DNA, the CDR3 is TGTGCCAGCAGCCGCAGAACAGCGAACACTGAAGCTTTCTTT. This gives the protein CASSRRTANTEAFF. Together with reference TRBV3-1 and TRBJ1-1, the CDR3 gives the full variable domain: DTAVSQTPKYLVTQMGNDKSIKCEQNLGHDTMYWYKQDSKKFLKIMFSYNNKELIINETVPNRFSPKSPDKAHLNLHINSLELGDSAVYFCASSRRTANTEAFFGQGTRLTVV.

The rearrangement uses TRBV15 and TRBJ2-5; 9 positions match TRBD1. Losses at the gene ends were 4 bases for V and 5 bases for J; bases not matched to a gene: 5. CDR1 is LNHNV and CDR2 is YYDKDF in the germline V gene (reference sequence). This CDR3 contains 14 residues. The CDR3 DNA is TGTGCCACCAGCAAAGGACAGGGGCACGAGACCCAGTACTTC. Amino acids: CATSKGQGHETQYF. Together with reference TRBV15 and TRBJ2-5, the CDR3 gives the full variable domain: DAMVIQNPRYQVTQFGKPVTLSCSQTLNHNVMYWYQQKSSQAPKLLFHYYDKDFNNEADTPDNFQSRRPNTSFCFLDIRSPGLGDTAMYLCATSKGQGHETQYFGPGTRLLVL.

Only a few counts were recorded for this clonotype. The CDR3, as DNA: TGCAGTGCCTTGACAGGGATTACCTACGAGCAGTACTTC. Translation: CSALTGITYEQYF. The gene calls are TRBV20-1 and TRBJ2-7; 7 positions agree with TRBD1. In germline, CDR1 is DFQATT, CDR2 SNEGSKA (reference sequence). V lost 6 bases to trimming and J lost 2 bases; unmatched junction nucleotides: 7. CDR3 length: 13 residues.

This clonotype was detected a few times. The chain uses TRBV21-1 and TRBJ2-5; TRBD2, the table's D call, lacks a check against the DNA. TRBV21-1 is labeled a pseudogene. The length of the CDR3 is 15 residues. The CDR3 nucleotides read TGTGCCAGCAGCACTCTCGGTAGCGCACAAGAGACCCAGTACTTC. Its translation: CASSTLGSAQETQYF.

This clonotype was counted between two and nine times. For the CDR3, the DNA is TGCGCCAGCAGCTGGATAGGGGCAGATACGCAGTATTTT. As protein: CASSWIGADTQYF. The chain employs TRBV5-1 and TRBJ2-3, with D possibly being TRBD1 (5 bases). This CDR3 contains 13 residues. The ends were cut back, 3 bases at V and 4 bases at J, with 9 bases in the middle. Germline V CDR1 and CDR2: SGHRS, YFSETQ.

The rearrangement links TRBV3-1 to TRBJ2-7, with D perhaps TRBD2 (5 bases). The CDR3 extends over 12 amino acids. Trimming took 3 bases from V and 6 from J, leaving 9 bases between them. CDR1 and CDR2 from the germline V gene are LGHDT and YNNKEL (reference sequence). The DNA for the CDR3 is TGTGCCAGCAGCCACGGGGTAAGCGAGCAGTACTTC. Amino acid sequence: CASSHGVSEQYF.

This clonotype appeared many times. The chain joins TRBV6-6 to TRBJ2-5; 13 bases agree with TRBD2. The CDR3 runs 17 residues. CDR1 is MNHNY, CDR2 SVGAGI, per germline (reference sequence). V lost 2 bases and J lost 2; bases outside the gene matches: 5. CDR3 sequence: CASSYGTSGTSQETQYF. CDR3 nucleotide sequence: TGTGCCAGCAGTTACGGGACTAGCGGGACCAGTCAAGAGACCCAGTACTTC.

The chain carries TRBV5-1 and TRBJ1-4; 7 bases match TRBD1. The germline gives CDR1 SGHRS, CDR2 YFSETQ. Unmatched junction bases numbered 2, after V lost 0 bases and J lost 6 bases. The CDR3 has 14 amino acids. The chain's CDR3 is CASSLGGQYEKLFF. In DNA, the CDR3 is TGCGCCAGCAGCTTGGGGGGACAGTATGAAAAACTGTTTTTT.

The rearrangement links TRBV5-1 to TRBJ2-7; weak D call: TRBD2 (6 bases). V shed 4 bases and J shed 0 bases, with 17 bases lying between them. The germline gives CDR1 SGHRS, CDR2 YFSETQ. The CDR3 contains 16 residues. CDR3: CASSPLTGLASYEQYF. The CDR3 region has the DNA TGCGCCAGCAGCCCGCTCACGGGACTGGCCTCCTACGAGCAGTACTTC.

The rearrangement uses TRBV7-8 and TRBJ2-1; 8 bases fit TRBD2. Germline V gives CDR1 SGHVS, CDR2 FQNEAQ. V dropped 1 base and J dropped 7; count of bases not matched to a gene: 18. The CDR3 is 19 residues long. CDR3 in DNA: TGTGCCAGCAGCTTAGTTGATCCGACGGGGGGGCGAATTAGGAATGAGCAGTTCTTC. Translated: CASSLVDPTGGRIRNEQFF.

This clonotype showed up just a few times. The chain carries TRBV5-1 and TRBJ2-2, with TRBD1 as a possible D gene (6 bases). This CDR3 spans 13 amino acids. CDR1 is SGHRS and CDR2 is YFSETQ in the germline V gene. V gave up 5 bases and J gave up 3 bases, with 8 bases separating them. The CDR3 bases are TGCGCCAGCAGGTACAGGGACACCGGGGAGCTGTTTTTT. Its protein product is CASRYRDTGELFF.

The chain combines TRBV7-2 with TRBJ2-7; 8 nucleotides align to TRBD2. The V segment lost 0 bases and the J segment 3 bases; nucleotides outside the gene matches: 10. The CDR3 is 17 residues long. Germline CDR1 and CDR2: SGHTA and FQGNSA. CDR3 loop: CASSLALGRGGGYEQYF. DNA for the CDR3: TGTGCCAGCAGCTTAGCGTTGGGACGGGGGGGCGGCTACGAGCAGTACTTC.

This clonotype has only a few counts. The chain couples TRBV12-3 or TRBV12-4 to TRBJ2-1; D might be TRBD2 (6 bases). The ends were cut back, 8 bases at V and 8 bases at J, with 16 bases in the middle. The CDR3 extends over 13 amino acids. Here the CDR3 DNA reads TGTGCCAGCCTATCGGGGGTGGTCGATGAGCAGTTCTTC. Residues: CASLSGVVDEQFF.

This sequence joins TRBV24-1 and TRBJ2-3; the D gene is possibly TRBD2 (5 bases). The CDR3 is 13 amino acids. V shed 6 bases and J shed 4 bases, with 10 bases lying between them. CDR1 and CDR2 (germline): KGHDR, SFDVKD. CDR3 sequence reads: CATSLGRADTQYF. In DNA, the CDR3 is TGTGCCACCAGTCTGGGGAGAGCAGATACGCAGTATTTT.

The chain combines TRBV25-1 with TRBJ2-1; D perhaps matches TRBD1 (5 bases). The germline V gene has CDR1 MGHDK and CDR2 SYGVNS. The length of the CDR3 is 15 residues. The V gene lost 6 bases and the J gene lost 0 bases, with 12 bases spanning the gap. In DNA form, the CDR3 reads TGTGCCAGCAGGAGATCAGGGTCCTCCTACAATGAGCAGTTCTTC. Translated: CASRRSGSSYNEQFF.

The chain is built from TRBV20-1 and TRBJ2-1, with 7 positions matching TRBD2. V gave up 6 bases and J gave up 6 bases; unmatched junction bases: 14. There are 15 residues in the CDR3. The germline CDR1 and CDR2 sequences are DFQATT and SNEGSKA (reference sequence). For the CDR3, the DNA is TGCAGTGCCCCGGCACCTCTAGCGGCCTCCAATGAGCAGTTCTTC. Translating gives CSAPAPLAASNEQFF.